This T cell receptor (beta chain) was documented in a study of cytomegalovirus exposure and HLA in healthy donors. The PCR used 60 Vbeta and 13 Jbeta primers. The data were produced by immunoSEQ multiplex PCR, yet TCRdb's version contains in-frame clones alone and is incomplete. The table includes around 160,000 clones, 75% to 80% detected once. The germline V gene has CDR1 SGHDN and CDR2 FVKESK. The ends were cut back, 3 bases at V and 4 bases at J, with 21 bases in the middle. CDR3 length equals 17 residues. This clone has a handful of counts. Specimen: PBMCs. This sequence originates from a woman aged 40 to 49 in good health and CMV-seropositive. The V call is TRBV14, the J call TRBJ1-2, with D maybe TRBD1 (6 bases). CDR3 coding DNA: TGTGCCAGCAGCCAGGATAGAACCGACAGGCCCCTCTATGGCTACACCTTC. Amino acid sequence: CASSQDRTDRPLYGYTF.